Below, one T cell receptor (beta chain) is given with its context. The data derive from a study of cytomegalovirus exposure and HLA in healthy donors. Vbeta (60) and Jbeta (13) primers were used in the PCR. Produced via immunoSEQ multiplex PCR; TCRdb's table is partial and in-frame only. This sample yields 200,000 or so clones, of which around 82% are seen a single time; 0.2% to 0.3% belongs to the top ten. The receptor's source is a boy younger than 18 in good health and CMV-seronegative. The sample consisted of PBMCs.

CDR3 sequence: CASSPRQGGEQYF. The CDR3 coding sequence is TGCGCCAGCAGCCCGCGACAGGGGGGCGAGCAGTACTTC. The chain joins TRBV5-1 to TRBJ2-7; 9 bases are shared with TRBD1. Looked up from germline, CDR1 is SGHRS and CDR2 is YFSETQ. This CDR3 comprises 13 residues. J was trimmed by 6 bases and V by 4 bases; bases with no gene match: 5.